These T cell receptor beta chains were read from a single sample in a study of cytomegalovirus exposure and HLA in healthy donors. Assay: immunoSEQ multiplex PCR; the TCRdb copy retains only in-frame clones and omits some. Seen here are 150,000 or so clones, approximately 80% observed once, and the top ten hold roughly 6.3%. Sequencing used PBMCs. All receptors come from a male donor in good health and CMV-seropositive. Each CDR3 is given with its conserved first and last residue. Fields, in order: V gene, CDR3 length, CDR3 protein.

v_call: TRBV2; cdr3_length: 16; cdr3_aa: CASSAPPQGFSYEQYF
v_call: TRBV28; cdr3_length: 13; cdr3_aa: CASRSRPRETQYF
v_call: TRBV11-3; cdr3_length: 14; cdr3_aa: CASSSRGLNNEQFF
v_call: TRBV7-8; cdr3_length: 15; cdr3_aa: CASNTQERESDTQYF
v_call: TRBV5-1; cdr3_length: 15; cdr3_aa: CASRPSGRAWDTQYF
v_call: TRBV12-5; cdr3_length: 13; cdr3_aa: CASGLGQGYGYTF
v_call: TRBV5-1; cdr3_length: 14; cdr3_aa: CASSFTYSTDTQYF
v_call: TRBV5-1; cdr3_length: 15; cdr3_aa: CASSSTGTGPEKLFF
v_call: TRBV19; cdr3_length: 15; cdr3_aa: CASRLAGSRPDTQYF
v_call: TRBV6-6; cdr3_length: 13; cdr3_aa: CASSYGTPNAQFF
v_call: TRBV29-1; cdr3_length: 11; cdr3_aa: CSVFGGGTQYF
v_call: TRBV5-1; cdr3_length: 16; cdr3_aa: CASSLGTGETRETQYF
v_call: TRBV5-1; cdr3_length: 11; cdr3_aa: CASRGGETQYF
v_call: TRBV28; cdr3_length: 13; cdr3_aa: CASSFPGQGGYTF
v_call: TRBV10-3; cdr3_length: 13; cdr3_aa: CAIGSNDYNEQFF
v_call: TRBV18; cdr3_length: 14; cdr3_aa: CASSRTGPNQPQHF
v_call: TRBV15; cdr3_length: 14; cdr3_aa: CATSRSDPGGEQFF
v_call: TRBV13; cdr3_length: 15; cdr3_aa: CASSPGLAGVYEQYF
v_call: TRBV19; cdr3_length: 15; cdr3_aa: CASTNRQGRDYGYTF
v_call: TRBV5-4; cdr3_length: 17; cdr3_aa: CASSPNSGLANTGELFF
v_call: TRBV13; cdr3_length: 13; cdr3_aa: CASSTGQERPQYF
v_call: TRBV28; cdr3_length: 16; cdr3_aa: CASSPTSGSSYNEQFF
v_call: TRBV9; cdr3_length: 16; cdr3_aa: CASSAPGTPNTGELFF
v_call: TRBV14; cdr3_length: 14; cdr3_aa: CASSQRLAAYEQYF
v_call: TRBV27; cdr3_length: 13; cdr3_aa: CASPTGTEETQYF
v_call: TRBV7-2; cdr3_length: 14; cdr3_aa: CASSLASAGAEQYF